The T cell receptor beta chain under discussion was sequenced for a study of T cell repertoires in cytomegalovirus infection. TCRdb recomputed calls from the reads with MiXCR, one row per CDR3 protein. The table includes some 560,000 distinct CDR3 sequences, around two fifths detected once. Germline assignment: CDR1 MDHEN and CDR2 SYDVKM. The V segment lost 6 bases and the J segment 6 bases; nucleotides outside the gene matches: 6. The CDR3 consists of 13 residues. A note on this clonotype: The antigen is undetermined.

V and J are TRBV28 and TRBJ1-1, with 8 nucleotides matching TRBD1. The input for sequencing was cultured PBMCs, taken from culture after CMV antigen stimulation. The receptor was derived from a human donor in good health (CMV status not recorded). Some clones in this sample may be carry-over from other donors' samples. The CDR3 sequence is CASRRTGMAEAFF. In DNA form, the CDR3 reads TGTGCCAGCAGAAGGACAGGGATGGCTGAAGCTTTCTTT.